The 8 T cell receptor beta chains in this list originate from one sample, sequenced in a study of brain T cells in children with intractable seizures. The data were produced by immunoSEQ multiplex PCR, yet TCRdb's version contains in-frame clones alone and is incomplete. The sample lists a few hundred thousand clones; approximately 93% were seen once. Documented time point: blood from clinic visit 5 months post-surgery; TSC patient then seizure free. The specimen comprised peripheral blood, sampled roughly 5 months after surgery. These receptors were collected from a boy younger than two with tuberous sclerosis and intractable seizures.

This rearrangement joins TRBV2 to TRBJ2-7, with 8 bases that match TRBD1. This CDR3 contains 12 residues. Germline V gene lookup returns CDR1 SNHLY and CDR2 FYNNEI. Trimming removed 6 bases from V and 5 bases from J; junction bases left unmatched: 3. The CDR3 DNA follows: TGTGCCAGCAGCGGACAGGGCCACGAGCAGTACTTC. Its protein is CASSGQGHEQYF.

The chain employs TRBV6-6 and TRBJ2-1, with D unclear. The germline gives CDR1 MNHNY, CDR2 SVGAGI (reference sequence). Trimming took 7 bases from V and 0 from J, leaving 13 bases between them. There are 15 residues in the CDR3. CDR3 nucleotides: TGTGCCAGCACACCACCGGCGAGCTCCTACAATGAGCAGTTCTTC. Its protein is CASTPPASSYNEQFF.

This clone came up once. This sequence joins TRBV5-1 and TRBJ2-7, with 8 bases identical to TRBD1. V gave up 2 bases and J gave up 2 bases; unmatched junction bases: 3. Germline-derived CDR1 and CDR2 are SGHRS and YFSETQ. The CDR3 runs to 14 residues. CDR3 coding DNA: TGCGCCAGCAGCTTTTCAGGGGGCACCTACGAGCAGTACTTC. Encoded protein: CASSFSGGTYEQYF. The full variable domain, in which reference TRBV5-1 and TRBJ2-7 provide the parts outside the CDR3, is KAGVTQTPRYLIKTRGQQVTLSCSPISGHRSVSWYQQTPGQGLQFLFEYFSETQRNKGNFPGRFSGRQFSNSRSEMNVSTLELGDSALYLCASSFSGGTYEQYFGPGTRLTVT.

The chain recombines TRBV14 with TRBJ2-5; no reliable D call. CDR3 length equals 11 residues. Trimming pared 3 bases from V and 7 bases from J, leaving 6 bases between. Germline CDR1 is SGHDN and CDR2 is FVKESK. CDR3 region: CASSHGGTQYF. CDR3 sequence (DNA): TGTGCCAGCAGCCACGGTGGGACCCAGTACTTC.

The chain joins TRBV6-4 to TRBJ1-1, with D unclear. The germline CDR1 and CDR2 sequences are MRHNA and SNTAGT. The CDR3 covers 13 residues. Trimming took 4 bases from V and 1 from J, leaving 7 bases between them. The CDR3 DNA is TGTGCCAGCAGTGCGCGACAGAACACTGAAGCTTTCTTT. Encoded protein: CASSARQNTEAFF.

The chain combines TRBV11-3 with TRBJ1-6, with D hard to call. From germline, CDR1 is SGHNT and CDR2 YENEEA. Trimming removed 2 bases from V and 0 bases from J, with 14 bases in between. The CDR3 has 18 amino acids. CDR3 nucleotide sequence: TGTGCCAGCAGCTTAAATCCGTCTTTCACCTCCTATAATTCACCCCTCCACTTT. Translated, it gives CASSLNPSFTSYNSPLHF. Filled out from reference TRBV11-3 and TRBJ1-6, the complete variable domain reads EAGVVQSPRYKIIEKKQPVAFWCNPISGHNTLYWYLQNLGQGPELLIRYENEEAVDDSQLPKDRFSAERLKGVDSTLKIQPAELGDSAVYLCASSLNPSFTSYNSPLHFGNGTRLTVT.

The CDR3 nucleotides read TGTGCCAGCAGTCAATCAGGGGATAATGAAAAACTGTTTTTT. As protein: CASSQSGDNEKLFF. The chain combines TRBV28 with TRBJ1-4, with D tentatively TRBD1 (6 bases). V lost 5 bases to trimming and J lost 4 bases, with 11 bases between them. Germline CDR1 and CDR2: MDHEN and SYDVKM. The CDR3 sequence is 14 residues long.

The V and J genes are TRBV6-1 and TRBJ2-5; TRBD2 aligns across 8 bases. The V segment lost 4 bases and the J segment 3 bases; nucleotides outside the gene matches: 16. The germline gives CDR1 MNHNS, CDR2 SASEGT. This CDR3 is built from 18 residues. CDR3 residues: CASSAPVWGLDGEETQYF. CDR3 DNA sequence: TGTGCCAGCAGTGCCCCCGTTTGGGGACTAGACGGAGAAGAGACCCAGTACTTC.